The 24 T cell receptor beta chains presented below share a single source sample, sequenced in a study of shared clonotypes between healthy human individuals. Naive CD8 cells comprised CD45RO-negative, CCR7-positively selected cells, excluding terminally differentiated effector memory CD45RA+ cells. Using immunoSEQ multiplex PCR, the repertoire was profiled, and TCRdb retains in-frame clones only, with some absent. The sample lists some 2 million clones, about 95% occurring once. Sequencing used naive CD8+ T cells sorted from blood. The receptor set was obtained from a man in his late teens or twenties in good health.

V is TRBV9 and J is TRBJ2-7; no definite D call. This CDR3 comprises 14 residues. The germline V gene has CDR1 SGDLS and CDR2 YYNGEE. Trimming took off 2 bases at V and 4 bases at J, with 13 bases between the two ends. The CDR3 protein is CASSVSPAVYEQYF. The CDR3, as DNA: TGTGCCAGCAGCGTTTCCCCGGCCGTTTACGAGCAGTACTTC.

The J gene is TRBJ1-1, the V gene TRBV7-9, with D unresolved. V was pared by 1 base and J by 12 bases, with 6 bases between. The germline V gene encodes CDR1 SEHNR and CDR2 FQNEAQ (reference sequence). This CDR3 region has 10 residues. The CDR3 spells CASSLDNPFF. The CDR3 region has the DNA TGTGCCAGCAGCTTAGATAACCCTTTCTTT.

In this sample, this clone turned up once. The chain couples TRBV7-9 to TRBJ1-5; perhaps TRBD1 as D (5 bases). Germline-derived CDR1 and CDR2 are SEHNR and FQNEAQ (reference sequence). CDR3 length: 13 residues. V was cut by 3 bases and J by 6 bases, with 9 bases left in between. Here the CDR3 reads CASSLGVAQPQHF. In nucleotides, the CDR3 is TGTGCCAGCAGCTTGGGGGTGGCTCAGCCCCAGCATTTT.

V and J are TRBV20-1 and TRBJ2-1, with TRBD2 matching over 8 bases. The junction had 5 bases not matched to a gene; V was cut back by 6 bases and J by 10 bases. CDR1 is DFQATT and CDR2 is SNEGSKA in the germline V gene (reference sequence). The CDR3 sequence is 11 residues long. CDR3 region: CSAAGGTEQFF. Written as DNA, the CDR3 is TGCAGTGCCGCGGGGGGAACGGAGCAGTTCTTC.

Remarks on this clone: A read error may produce the germline difference seen at one junction end. The sample carries other DNA sequences with the same CDR3. The rearrangement links TRBV6-5 to TRBJ1-1; the match to TRBD1 covers 8 bases. The V gene's germline CDR1 is MNHEY and CDR2 SVGAGI. The CDR3 runs to 15 residues. The CDR3 reads CASSLRTGWGTEAFF. The CDR3 DNA sequence: TGTGCCAGCAGTTTGCGGACAGGGTGGGGAACTGAAGCTTTTTTT.

The CDR3 nucleotides are TGTGCCAGCTCACCCCCGGGAGGCCCAGATACGCAGTATTTT. It encodes CASSPPGGPDTQYF. The chain uses TRBV18 and TRBJ2-3; 7 positions agree with TRBD2. V lost 3 bases, J lost 4 bases, and 4 bases stayed unmatched. Germline assignment: CDR1 KGHSH and CDR2 LQKENI. The CDR3 is 14 residues long.

This chain connects TRBV2 to TRBJ2-7; maybe TRBD1 (6 bases). The CDR3 has 14 amino acids. V was pared by 7 bases and J by 2 bases, with 15 bases between. Germline CDR1 reads SNHLY; CDR2 reads FYNNEI. CDR3 bases: TGTGCCAGCACCATGGACAGCCTCCCCTACGAGCAGTACTTC. Protein product: CASTMDSLPYEQYF.

The V gene is TRBV5-6, the J gene TRBJ1-1; a weak D match, TRBD1 (5 bases). The CDR3 consists of 16 residues. Between the trimmed V and J ends, which lost 2 bases and 0 bases, there was a span of 14 bases. Germline V gene lookup returns CDR1 SGHDT and CDR2 YYEEEE. As DNA, the CDR3 is TGTGCCAGCAGCTTACGGGGCGGCGATATGAACACTGAAGCTTTCTTT. The encoded protein is CASSLRGGDMNTEAFF.

The chain employs TRBV19 and TRBJ1-1; D call uncertain. Germline V gives CDR1 LNHDA, CDR2 SQIVND (reference sequence). V lost 3 bases and J lost 6, with 14 bases in between. The CDR3 covers 14 residues. CDR3 sequence (DNA): TGTGCCAGTAGTATCGGCGCGGGCCAGCCTGAAGCTTTCTTT. It translates to CASSIGAGQPEAFF. The variable domain in full, completed from reference TRBV19 and TRBJ1-1, reads DGGITQSPKYLFRKEGQNVTLSCEQNLNHDAMYWYRQDPGQGLRLIYYSQIVNDFQKGDIAEGYSVSREKKESFPLTVTSAQKNPTAFYLCASSIGAGQPEAFFGQGTRLTVV.

The V and J genes are TRBV7-8 and TRBJ2-1; no reliable D call. The CDR3 runs 15 residues. CDR1 is SGHVS and CDR2 is FQNEAQ in the germline V gene. Trimming removed 5 bases from V and 4 bases from J, with 15 bases in between. The CDR3 DNA reads as TGTGCCAGCAGCGCCGACCTACTACCTTACAATGAGCAGTTCTTC. It yields the protein CASSADLLPYNEQFF. The full variable domain, completed using reference TRBV7-8 and TRBJ2-1, is GAGVSQSPRYKVAKRGQDVALRCDPISGHVSLFWYQQALGQGPEFLTYFQNEAQLDKSGLPSDRFFAERPEGSVSTLKIQRTQQEDSAVYLCASSADLLPYNEQFFGPGTRLTVL.

The chain has TRBV5-1 and TRBJ2-1; the D is unclear. Germline V gene sequence: CDR1 SGHRS, CDR2 YFSETQ. Deletions cut 7 bases from V and 6 bases from J, with 17 bases between. The CDR3 runs to 14 residues. The CDR3 protein is CASGGQIDGNEQFF. In DNA form, the CDR3 reads TGCGCCAGCGGTGGCCAGATAGACGGCAATGAGCAGTTCTTC.

This chain links TRBV4-1 with TRBJ1-2; 7 bases align to TRBD1. The J segment lost 6 bases and the V segment lost 3 bases, leaving 7 bases of the junction unmatched. In germline, CDR1 is MGHRA, CDR2 YSYEKL. This CDR3 has 14 amino acids. In DNA form, the CDR3 reads TGCGCCAGCAGCCAGTCGAAAGGGGGCGATGGCTACACCTTC. Translation: CASSQSKGGDGYTF.

The CDR3 DNA is TGTGCCAGCAGCTTACCAGAACAGGGTCTGGATCTGCAGCAGTACTTC. Amino acid sequence: CASSLPEQGLDLQQYF. The chain is built from TRBV7-9 and TRBJ2-7, with D perhaps TRBD1 (6 bases). From germline, CDR1 is SEHNR and CDR2 FQNEAQ (reference sequence). Trimming stripped 2 bases from V and 8 bases from J, with 22 bases between. The CDR3 has 16 residues.

V gene TRBV28 combines with J gene TRBJ2-1, with D perhaps given as TRBD1 or TRBD2 (5 bases each). Germline loops: CDR1 MDHEN, CDR2 SYDVKM. V was trimmed by 2 bases and J by 2 bases, leaving 13 bases between them. The CDR3 has 16 amino acids. CDR3 region: CASSLADWGAYNEQFF. DNA for the CDR3: TGTGCCAGCAGTTTAGCGGACTGGGGCGCCTACAATGAGCAGTTCTTC.

This chain links TRBV27 with TRBJ1-2, with 7 nucleotides matching TRBD1. The CDR3 contains 11 residues. With V trimmed by 10 bases and J by 6 bases, 5 bases remained unmatched. Germline CDR1 and CDR2: MNHEY and SMNVEV (reference sequence). DNA of the CDR3: TGTGCCACCGCGACAGGGAATGGCTACACCTTC. Amino acid sequence: CATATGNGYTF.

The rearrangement joins TRBV28 to TRBJ1-5; D remains ambiguous. The CDR3 is 15 amino acids. Germline V lookup: CDR1 MDHEN, CDR2 SYDVKM. The V and J ends lost 6 bases and 0 bases respectively, with 12 bases between them. The CDR3 region has the DNA TGTGCCAGCAGCCTGGGATGGGTTAGCAATCAGCCCCAGCATTTT. The encoded protein is CASSLGWVSNQPQHF.

Note on this clone: As the CDR3 is not closed by the conserved phenylalanine or tryptophan, this likely results from a read error. This chain joins TRBV28 and TRBJ2-7; TRBD2 aligns across 12 bases. There are 16 residues in the CDR3. Germline V lookup: CDR1 MDHEN, CDR2 SYDVKM. The V gene end was trimmed by 4 bases and the J gene end by 2 bases; junction bases not matched to a gene: 6. The CDR3 bases are TGTGCCAGCAGTTGGATGACTAGCGGGAGTACCTACGAGCAGTACCTC. It specifies CASSWMTSGSTYEQYL.

The chain couples TRBV19 to TRBJ2-7; 10 positions match TRBD1. CDR1 LNHDA and CDR2 SQIVND come from the germline V gene (reference sequence). After removal of 5 bases from V and 3 bases from J, the junction contained 7 bases not matched to a gene. This CDR3 is 15 amino acids long. The CDR3 bases are TGTGCCAGTAGTGCGGGGACAGGGGTTTTCTACGAGCAGTACTTC. Protein product: CASSAGTGVFYEQYF.

J is TRBJ1-5 and V is TRBV4-1; a weak D match, TRBD1 (5 bases). V gave up 4 bases and J gave up 3 bases, with 13 bases separating them. The germline V gene encodes CDR1 MGHRA and CDR2 YSYEKL. The CDR3 has 15 residues. The CDR3 sequence: CASSPTAGSNQPQHF. The CDR3 nucleotides read TGCGCCAGCAGCCCAACTGCAGGGTCCAATCAGCCCCAGCATTTT.

The CDR3 here is CASSPESGTVYEQYF. The CDR3 DNA reads TGCGCCAGCAGCCCGGAATCCGGGACGGTATACGAGCAGTACTTC. The V gene is TRBV5-1, the J gene TRBJ2-7; D possibly uses TRBD1 or TRBD2 (5 bases each). This CDR3 contains 15 residues. CDR1 and CDR2 (germline): SGHRS, YFSETQ. Trimming cost V 4 bases and J 4 bases, with 18 bases left between them.

This sequence joins TRBV11-2 and TRBJ2-1, with D hard to call. V was shortened by 2 bases and J by 10 bases, with 9 bases between the two germline ends. CDR3 size: 12 residues. CDR1 and CDR2 (germline): SGHAT, FQNNGV. CDR3: CASSLLAAEQFF. The CDR3 nucleotides read TGTGCCAGCAGCTTATTGGCGGCCGAGCAGTTCTTC.

This chain uses TRBV5-4 with TRBJ2-5; D perhaps matches TRBD2 (5 bases). Germline V lookup: CDR1 SGHNT, CDR2 YYREEE (reference sequence). V was cut by 0 bases and J by 4 bases, with 10 bases left in between. The CDR3 loop spans 14 amino acids. The CDR3 coding sequence is TGTGCCAGCAGCTTGGTGGGCAGCGGAGAGACCCAGTACTTC. Translated: CASSLVGSGETQYF. Variable domain in full (rest from reference TRBV5-4 and TRBJ2-5): ETGVTQSPTHLIKTRGQQVTLRCSSQSGHNTVSWYQQALGQGPQFIFQYYREEENGRGNFPPRFSGLQFPNYSSELNVNALELDDSALYLCASSLVGSGETQYFGPGTRLLVL.

The chain has TRBV4-1 and TRBJ2-7; 8 bases agree with TRBD1. This CDR3 region has 14 residues. The germline CDR1 and CDR2 sequences are MGHRA and YSYEKL. The V and J ends lost 4 bases and 4 bases, in that order; junction bases with no gene match: 6. The DNA of the CDR3 is TGCGCCAGCAGCCTAGAGGGACAGGAGTACGAGCAGTACTTC. Protein sequence: CASSLEGQEYEQYF.

The chain joins TRBV9 to TRBJ2-7; D not certain. This CDR3 is built from 15 residues. Between the trimmed V and J ends, which lost 0 bases and 5 bases, there was a span of 15 bases. Germline V CDR1 and CDR2: SGDLS, YYNGEE. The CDR3 reads CASSVDLLGSHEQYF. In nucleotides, the CDR3 is TGTGCCAGCAGCGTAGATTTGTTGGGATCCCACGAGCAGTACTTC.